This entry lists 32 T cell receptor beta chains sequenced from one sample in a study of blood T cell repertoires in COVID-19. The assay was immunoSEQ multiplex PCR, and TCRdb's table has in-frame clones only and misses some. Here the sample spans about 66,000 clones, 86% being singletons. Sequenced material: peripheral blood. The receptor set was obtained from a man in his fifties or sixties with active COVID-19.

The CDR3 coding sequence is TGTGCCAGTAGGTTGGCTGGGGCCGAAGCTTTCTTT. It specifies CASRLAGAEAFF. The V call is TRBV19, the J call TRBJ1-1; weak D call: TRBD1 (5 bases). There are 12 residues in the CDR3. Germline CDR1 reads LNHDA; CDR2 reads SQIVND (reference sequence). V was cut by 6 bases and J by 8 bases, with 13 bases left in between. Drawing the rest from reference TRBV19 and TRBJ1-1, the complete variable domain is DGGITQSPKYLFRKEGQNVTLSCEQNLNHDAMYWYRQDPGQGLRLIYYSQIVNDFQKGDIAEGYSVSREKKESFPLTVTSAQKNPTAFYLCASRLAGAEAFFGQGTRLTVV.

V is TRBV5-4 and J is TRBJ2-1; 10 nucleotides match TRBD2. The CDR3 totals 16 residues. Trimming cost V 0 bases and J 10 bases; bases outside gene matches: 10. The germline CDR1 and CDR2 sequences are SGHNT and YYREEE (reference sequence). The CDR3 DNA is TGTGCCAGCAGCTTGGGGTCTAGCGGGAGACCCTGGGAGCAGTTCTTC. Translating gives CASSLGSSGRPWEQFF.

This clone was observed a few times. The J gene is TRBJ1-2, the V gene TRBV9, with a weak D call TRBD1 (5 bases). Germline V gene data show CDR1 as SGDLS and CDR2 as YYNGEE. CDR3 length equals 15 residues. Between the trimmed V and J ends, which lost 4 bases and 8 bases, there was a span of 21 bases. This chain's CDR3 is CASSLRGTGEDGYTF. The CDR3 DNA follows: TGTGCCAGCAGCTTAAGAGGGACGGGGGAGGACGGCTACACCTTC.

The chain uses TRBV10-2 and TRBJ2-5, with 7 bases matching TRBD2. CDR1 is WSHSY and CDR2 is SAAADI in the germline V gene. The ends lost 7 bases at V and 5 bases at J; junction bases unmatched: 7. The CDR3 length is 13 residues. The CDR3 is CASTWREQETQYF. CDR3 DNA sequence: TGCGCCAGCACGTGGCGGGAGCAGGAGACCCAGTACTTC.

V and J are TRBV3-1 (or the pseudogene TRBV3-2) and TRBJ2-1; D is possibly TRBD2 (7 bases). The V gene's germline CDR1 is LGHDT and CDR2 YNNKEL (reference sequence). The V and J ends lost 4 bases and 5 bases respectively, with 21 bases between them. This CDR3 has 17 residues. CDR3 amino acids: CASSPRGGTTRDNEQFF. CDR3 DNA sequence: TGTGCCAGCAGCCCCCGAGGGGGGACTACAAGGGACAATGAGCAGTTCTTC.

The J gene is TRBJ2-1, the V gene TRBV3-1 (or the pseudogene TRBV3-2); possibly TRBD2 for D (6 bases). Germline V CDR1 and CDR2: LGHDT, YNNKEL (reference sequence). The CDR3 loop spans 16 amino acids. V shed 1 base and J shed 7 bases, with 17 bases lying between them. The CDR3 bases are TGTGCCAGCAGCCAAGCCTTGGGGGGAGTGGGGAATGAGCAGTTCTTC. Its translation is CASSQALGGVGNEQFF.

The genes are TRBV9 and TRBJ2-3; 8 bases agree with TRBD1. The junction had 11 bases not matched to a gene; V was cut back by 3 bases and J by 2 bases. CDR3 length: 17 residues. Germline V CDR1 and CDR2: SGDLS, YYNGEE. The CDR3 loop is CASSGSPTGDTTDTQYF. CDR3 bases: TGTGCCAGCAGCGGGTCCCCGACAGGGGACACCACAGATACGCAGTATTTT.

The rearrangement joins TRBV5-1 to TRBJ2-1; 8 bases match TRBD2. J was trimmed by 7 bases and V by 5 bases; bases with no gene match: 17. This CDR3 comprises 17 residues. CDR1 is SGHRS, CDR2 YFSETQ, per germline. In DNA form, the CDR3 reads TGCGCCAGCAGTCCGACGGAGGCCGGGAGCGGGAGTAATGAGCAGTTCTTC. Protein sequence: CASSPTEAGSGSNEQFF.

J is TRBJ2-3 and V is TRBV5-4; possibly TRBD2 for D (6 bases). Germline lookup yields CDR1 SGHNT and CDR2 YYREEE (reference sequence). Trimming removed 1 base at V and 5 bases at J, with 8 bases between. This CDR3 is 13 amino acids long. CDR3 loop: CASSLPGVDTQYF. CDR3 nucleotides: TGTGCCAGCAGCTTGCCGGGAGTAGATACGCAGTATTTT.

The chain uses TRBV5-1 and TRBJ1-1; 9 nucleotides line up with TRBD1. Germline loops: CDR1 SGHRS, CDR2 YFSETQ. The CDR3 has 15 amino acids. After removal of 0 bases from V and 7 bases from J, the junction contained 7 bases not matched to a gene. In DNA form, the CDR3 reads TGCGCCAGCAGCTTGGAGGGACAGGGAAGGGATGAAGCTTTCTTT. Its protein is CASSLEGQGRDEAFF.

The rearrangement joins TRBV18 to TRBJ1-6; TRBD1 agrees at 8 bases. The CDR3 sequence is 16 residues long. The germline V gene has CDR1 KGHSH and CDR2 LQKENI. V shed 4 bases and J 8 bases; nucleotides not matched to a gene: 10. The CDR3 DNA reads TGTGCCAGCTCACGGCGAGGACAGGGTGGGGATTCACCCCTCCACTTT. Its translation is CASSRRGQGGDSPLHF. The complete variable domain, with remaining parts taken from reference TRBV18 and TRBJ1-6, reads NAGVMQNPRHLVRRRGQEARLRCSPMKGHSHVYWYRQLPEEGLKFMVYLQKENIIDESGMPKERFSAEFPKEGPSILRIQQVVRGDSAAYFCASSRRGQGGDSPLHFGNGTRLTVT.

The chain couples TRBV18 to TRBJ1-1; no clear D. Between the trimmed V and J ends, which lost 6 bases and 0 bases, there was a span of 11 bases. CDR3 length: 14 residues. Germline V lookup: CDR1 KGHSH, CDR2 LQKENI. CDR3 in amino acids: CASSTSLMNTEAFF. CDR3 DNA sequence: TGTGCCAGCTCGACAAGCCTTATGAACACTGAAGCTTTCTTT.

The sample holds one count of this clone. This sequence joins TRBV24-1 and TRBJ1-1; maybe TRBD1 (6 bases). The V gene's germline CDR1 is KGHDR and CDR2 SFDVKD. This CDR3 is built from 17 residues. Trimming left V 3 bases short and J 0 bases short, with 16 bases between. CDR3 protein: CATSDEAGTTMNTEAFF. The CDR3 nucleotides are TGTGCCACCAGTGATGAAGCCGGGACAACCATGAACACTGAAGCTTTCTTT.

The rearrangement links TRBV5-1 to TRBJ1-2; possible D gene TRBD1, 6 bases. In germline, CDR1 is SGHRS, CDR2 YFSETQ. V was trimmed by 2 bases and J by 2 bases, leaving 10 bases between them. The CDR3 is made up of 14 amino acids. The CDR3, as DNA: TGCGCCAGCAGCTTCGGACAGATAAACTATGGCTACACCTTC. Translation gives CASSFGQINYGYTF.

The chain has TRBV28 and TRBJ1-1; D not resolved. Germline assignment: CDR1 MDHEN and CDR2 SYDVKM. The V and J ends lost 3 bases and 5 bases respectively, with 7 bases between them. This CDR3 is 12 amino acids long. CDR3 loop: CASSFSVTEAFF. The DNA for the CDR3 is TGTGCCAGCAGTTTCAGCGTAACTGAAGCTTTCTTT.

The CDR3 DNA sequence: TGTGCCAGCAGCGTCCTGACTAGCGGGGGATCCGGGGAGCTGTTTTTT. It translates to CASSVLTSGGSGELFF. The chain links TRBV9 to TRBJ2-2, with TRBD2 matching over 12 bases. Germline V gives CDR1 SGDLS, CDR2 YYNGEE. The length of the CDR3 is 16 residues. The junction had 5 bases not matched to a gene; V was cut back by 2 bases and J by 6 bases.

The gene calls are TRBV5-8 and TRBJ2-6, with 8 positions matching TRBD1. This CDR3 contains 20 residues. Per germline, CDR1 SGHTS and CDR2 YDEGEE. The trim removed 0 bases at V and 4 bases at J, leaving 15 bases unmatched. The CDR3 nucleotides are TGTGCCAGCAGCTTGGCCGTACCCGGACAGGGAGTATGGGGGGCCAACGTCCTGACTTTC. The encoded protein is CASSLAVPGQGVWGANVLTF.

The V call is TRBV14, the J call TRBJ2-2; 14 bases are a match to TRBD2. CDR3 length: 17 residues. From germline, CDR1 is SGHDN and CDR2 FVKESK. V shed 3 bases, J shed 7 bases, and the junction held 7 bases outside the gene matches. CDR3 in amino acids: CASSHRLAGGLVGELFF. The CDR3 DNA is TGTGCCAGCAGCCACCGACTAGCGGGGGGGCTCGTCGGGGAGCTGTTTTTT.

The chain has TRBV5-1 and TRBJ2-2, with D uncertain. The CDR3 is 12 residues long. Between the trimmed V and J ends, which lost 0 bases and 9 bases, there was a span of 6 bases. The germline gives CDR1 SGHRS, CDR2 YFSETQ. CDR3 nucleotides: TGCGCCAGCAGCTTGGTTGAGAGGGAGCTGTTTTTT. It encodes CASSLVERELFF.

The gene calls are TRBV6-5 and TRBJ2-5, with 12 nucleotides matching TRBD2. Trimming cost V 7 bases and J 5 bases; bases outside gene matches: 8. This CDR3 has 15 residues. Germline CDR1 MNHEY, CDR2 SVGAGI. CDR3 nucleotides: TGTGCCAGCACCAAACTAGCGGGGGGTGGGGAGACCCAGTACTTC. Translating it yields CASTKLAGGGETQYF.

The chain combines TRBV24-1 with TRBJ2-5; D possibly corresponds to TRBD1 (5 bases). With 0 bases removed from V and 4 bases from J, the gap between germline ends came to 11 bases. The CDR3 length is 15 residues. Germline CDR1 is KGHDR and CDR2 is SFDVKD. The CDR3 nucleotides are TGTGCCACCAGTGATTTGGTAGGGGCAGGAGAGACCCAGTACTTC. Its protein is CATSDLVGAGETQYF.

The CDR3 region is CASSPQSGVGGYTF. The CDR3 coding sequence is TGTGCCAGCAGCCCCCAGTCGGGGGTAGGAGGCTACACCTTC. The gene calls are TRBV7-8 and TRBJ1-2; D is possibly TRBD1 (5 bases). V gave up 5 bases and J gave up 8 bases, with 18 bases separating them. The germline V gene has CDR1 SGHVS and CDR2 FQNEAQ. This CDR3 region has 14 residues.

Comments on this clone: The sample contains more than one DNA sequence encoding this CDR3. The rearrangement uses TRBV20-1 and TRBJ2-3; D gene uncertain. CDR1 is DFQATT, CDR2 SNEGSKA, per germline (reference sequence). This CDR3 is 10 amino acids long. Trimming cost V 6 bases and J 6 bases, with 7 bases left between them. The CDR3 reads CSAPRDTQYF. CDR3 coding DNA: TGCAGTGCCCCTCGGGATACGCAGTATTTT.

The chain carries TRBV7-9 and TRBJ1-6; 10 nucleotides match TRBD1. Germline CDR1 and CDR2: SEHNR and FQNEAQ (reference sequence). The CDR3 contains 15 residues. Germline trimming cut 3 bases from V and 8 bases from J; bases unmatched to any gene: 4. In DNA, the CDR3 is TGTGCCAGCAGCTTTACGACAGGGGGCGATTCACCCCTCCACTTT. Its translation is CASSFTTGGDSPLHF. The whole variable domain, remainder taken from reference TRBV7-9 and TRBJ1-6, is DTGVSQNPRHKITKRGQNVTFRCDPISEHNRLYWYRQTLGQGPEFLTYFQNEAQLEKSRLLSDRFSAERPKGSFSTLEIQRTEQGDSAMYLCASSFTTGGDSPLHFGNGTRLTVT.

This chain joins TRBV6-6 and TRBJ1-2, with D perhaps matching TRBD1 (6 bases). Germline V gene lookup returns CDR1 MNHNY and CDR2 SVGAGI (reference sequence). The germline V and J ends were trimmed by 2 bases and 3 bases, with 10 bases remaining between them. The CDR3 extends over 14 amino acids. The CDR3 DNA sequence: TGTGCCAGCAGTTACGGGGGCCGCGACTATGGCTACACCTTC. It is translated as CASSYGGRDYGYTF.

V and J are TRBV5-1 and TRBJ2-2, with D perhaps matching TRBD1 (5 bases). The V gene's germline CDR1 is SGHRS and CDR2 YFSETQ. CDR3 size: 13 residues. V was clipped by 4 bases and J by 7 bases, with 11 bases between them. CDR3 DNA sequence: TGCGCCAGCAGCACTCAAAGGGGCGGGGAGCTGTTTTTT. It translates to CASSTQRGGELFF.

The chain uses TRBV9 and TRBJ1-1; TRBD1 is a possible D gene (6 bases). V was trimmed by 3 bases and J by 4 bases, leaving 13 bases between them. CDR3 size: 14 residues. Germline V lookup: CDR1 SGDLS, CDR2 YYNGEE. CDR3 region: CASSGGGRVTEAFF. The CDR3 nucleotides are TGTGCCAGCAGCGGAGGGGGACGGGTCACTGAAGCTTTCTTT.

This clone was seen a few times. The rearrangement uses TRBV7-9 and TRBJ1-3, with TRBD1 matching 10 bases. CDR1 and CDR2 (germline): SEHNR, FQNEAQ (reference sequence). Germline trimming cut 6 bases from V and 6 bases from J; bases unmatched to any gene: 8. This CDR3 contains 15 residues. This CDR3 reads CASSHDGQGENTIYF. The CDR3 coding sequence is TGTGCCAGCAGTCACGACGGACAGGGGGAAAACACCATATATTTT.

This chain joins TRBV10-1 and TRBJ1-3; D uncertain. In germline, CDR1 is WNHNN, CDR2 SYGVQD (reference sequence). V lost 6 bases and J 0 bases, leaving 15 bases between the germline ends. This CDR3 comprises 16 residues. CDR3 sequence (DNA): TGCGCCAGCAGCCCCGGACGGGAGAGCTCTGGAAACACCATATATTTT. Encoded protein: CASSPGRESSGNTIYF.

V usage is TRBV7-2 and J usage is TRBJ2-1; D not certain. The CDR3 runs to 13 residues. Germline V gene lookup returns CDR1 SGHTA and CDR2 FQGNSA. The V end lost 5 bases, the J end lost 7 bases, and 12 bases lay between the germline ends. CDR3 sequence (DNA): TGTGCCAGCAGCCCGGCGGCCATTAATGAGCAGTTCTTC. Translated, it gives CASSPAAINEQFF.

The chain is built from TRBV7-2 and TRBJ2-2; 8 bases agree with TRBD1. CDR1 and CDR2 (germline): SGHTA, FQGNSA. The ends lost 6 bases at V and 1 base at J; junction bases unmatched: 7. The CDR3 spans 16 residues. The CDR3 reads CASSYQGAWNTGELFF. Written as DNA, the CDR3 is TGTGCCAGCAGTTACCAGGGGGCTTGGAACACCGGGGAGCTGTTTTTT.

This clone was seen once. The CDR3 loop reads CASSNKRDTEAFF. The CDR3 DNA is TGTGCCAGCAGCAATAAGAGGGACACTGAAGCTTTCTTT. V usage is TRBV11-3 and J usage is TRBJ1-1, with no clear D. The CDR3 is 13 amino acids. The V and J ends lost 5 bases and 3 bases respectively, with 10 bases between them. Germline-derived CDR1 and CDR2 are SGHNT and YENEEA. Full variable domain (rest looked up from reference TRBV11-3 and TRBJ1-1): EAGVVQSPRYKIIEKKQPVAFWCNPISGHNTLYWYLQNLGQGPELLIRYENEEAVDDSQLPKDRFSAERLKGVDSTLKIQPAELGDSAVYLCASSNKRDTEAFFGQGTRLTVV.